These 14 T cell receptor beta chains came from one sample sequenced in a study of T cell clones after liver transplantation. The assay was immunoSEQ multiplex PCR, and TCRdb's table has in-frame clones only and misses some. The sample includes about 6,200 clones, nearly 80% of them seen just once. This specimen consisted of CD8+ T cells from blood, obtained just over 45 months after liver transplant. The receptors were gathered from a human patient who received a liver transplant. The graft donor may account for some of the T cells.

The chain couples TRBV5-1 to TRBJ1-2, with 11 bases identical to TRBD1. The CDR3 sequence is 14 residues long. Germline CDR1 reads SGHRS; CDR2 reads YFSETQ. Trimming removed 4 bases from V and 6 bases from J; junction bases left unmatched: 5. Written as DNA, the CDR3 is TGCGCCAGCAGCACGGACAGGGGGCTAAATGGCTACACCTTC. This codes for CASSTDRGLNGYTF. The whole variable domain, filled in from reference TRBV5-1 and TRBJ1-2, reads KAGVTQTPRYLIKTRGQQVTLSCSPISGHRSVSWYQQTPGQGLQFLFEYFSETQRNKGNFPGRFSGRQFSNSRSEMNVSTLELGDSALYLCASSTDRGLNGYTFGSGTRLTVV.

This clone was counted between two and nine times. The V call is TRBV7-8, the J call TRBJ1-1; a possible D gene is TRBD1 (6 bases). The CDR3 is made up of 15 amino acids. V was trimmed by 5 bases and J by 2 bases, leaving 15 bases between them. The V gene's germline CDR1 is SGHVS and CDR2 FQNEAQ. CDR3 sequence (DNA): TGTGCCAGCAGCGCCCTAACAGGGATCAACACTGAAGCTTTCTTT. It is translated as CASSALTGINTEAFF.

The chain recombines TRBV9 with TRBJ2-2; 7 bases agree with TRBD1. Germline V lookup: CDR1 SGDLS, CDR2 YYNGEE. V gave up 3 bases and J gave up 3 bases; unmatched junction bases: 8. The CDR3 is 16 residues long. In DNA, the CDR3 is TGTGCCAGCAGCGCCGAATCCGGGACAGACACCGGGGAGCTGTTTTTT. Translation gives CASSAESGTDTGELFF.

CDR3 DNA sequence: TGTGCCAGCAGTTTTTCAGCCATCTCCTACGAGCAGTACTTC. Translation: CASSFSAISYEQYF. V gene TRBV27 combines with J gene TRBJ2-7, with D hard to call. Trimming removed 3 bases at V and 0 bases at J, with 9 bases between. Germline-derived CDR1 and CDR2 are MNHEY and SMNVEV (reference sequence). This CDR3 region has 14 residues.

This chain uses TRBV9 with TRBJ2-1; 10 positions agree with TRBD2. The CDR3 sequence is 16 residues long. The J segment lost 2 bases and the V segment lost 2 bases, leaving 4 bases of the junction unmatched. Germline CDR1 is SGDLS and CDR2 is YYNGEE. The CDR3 DNA sequence: TGTGCCAGCAGCGTGAGCGGGAGGGGAGCCTACAATGAGCAGTTCTTC. Translating it yields CASSVSGRGAYNEQFF. Variable domain in full (rest from reference TRBV9 and TRBJ2-1): DSGVTQTPKHLITATGQRVTLRCSPRSGDLSVYWYQQSLDQGLQFLIQYYNGEERAKGNILERFSAQQFPDLHSELNLSSLELGDSALYFCASSVSGRGAYNEQFFGPGTRLTVL.

This clone was recorded a few times. Because it lacks the conserved phenylalanine or tryptophan at the end, this CDR3 is likely a read error. The DNA is left out, because the CDR3 cannot be placed on it with certainty; the CDR3 is given as TCRdb lists it. The genes are TRBV29-1 and TRBJ1-2. Germline V gene sequence: CDR1 SQVTM, CDR2 ANQGSEA. The CDR3 adds up to 11 amino acids, both ends counted. The CDR3 is CSVSGAGAGPS.

The rearrangement uses TRBV5-6 and TRBJ2-2; the D gene is possibly TRBD2 (5 bases). From germline, CDR1 is SGHDT and CDR2 YYEEEE. The CDR3 has 17 residues. The ends were cut back, 2 bases at V and 6 bases at J, with 20 bases in the middle. The CDR3 DNA sequence: TGTGCCAGCAGCTTCGGCCACGGTCGGAGAGCGGCCGGGGAGCTGTTTTTT. It specifies CASSFGHGRRAAGELFF.

The rearrangement links TRBV4-1 to TRBJ2-7; TRBD2 matches at 7 bases. Germline V gene data show CDR1 as MGHRA and CDR2 as YSYEKL. J gave up 0 bases and V 0 bases, and 11 bases lay outside the gene matches. This CDR3 spans 18 amino acids. The CDR3 region has the DNA TGCGCCAGCAGCCAAGATGTCGCTAGCGGAGCGAGCTCCTACGAGCAGTACTTC. Its protein is CASSQDVASGASSYEQYF.

This clone was seen only once. This chain links TRBV7-6 with TRBJ2-3; the D is unclear. Germline V CDR1 and CDR2: SGHVS, FNYEAQ. V lost 2 bases and J 2 bases, leaving 8 bases between the germline ends. The CDR3 runs to 14 residues. For the CDR3, the DNA is TGTGCCAGCAGCTTATTGGACCCCACAGATACGCAGTATTTT. It encodes CASSLLDPTDTQYF.

This clone was observed a handful of times. The rearrangement uses TRBV5-6 and TRBJ1-2; a weak D match, TRBD1 (6 bases). In germline, CDR1 is SGHDT, CDR2 YYEEEE. This CDR3 has 14 amino acids. The V end was cut by 5 bases, the J end by 6 bases, with 17 bases between. In DNA, the CDR3 is TGTGCCAGCAGGCATTATGGGGGGGCAAATGGCTACACCTTC. Translation gives CASRHYGGANGYTF.

This clone was counted a few times. The rearrangement joins TRBV6-5 to TRBJ2-7; TRBD2 matches 7 bases. The CDR3 extends over 13 amino acids. Trimming removed 4 bases from V and 5 bases from J; junction bases left unmatched: 5. CDR1 MNHEY and CDR2 SVGAGI come from the germline V gene. The CDR3 bases are TGTGCCAGCAGTTTGGGAGGGAGAAACGAGCAGTACTTC. Protein: CASSLGGRNEQYF.

The rearrangement uses TRBV7-9 and TRBJ2-4, with D uncertain. Germline CDR1 is SEHNR and CDR2 is FQNEAQ (reference sequence). Trimming stripped 4 bases from V and 0 bases from J, with 10 bases between. The CDR3 contains 15 residues. CDR3 sequence reads: CASSSTESAKNIQYF. The DNA for the CDR3 is TGTGCCAGCAGCTCAACAGAGTCAGCCAAAAACATTCAGTACTTC.

V gene TRBV19 combines with J gene TRBJ2-3; no clear D gene. This CDR3 region has 14 residues. CDR1 LNHDA and CDR2 SQIVND come from the germline V gene (reference sequence). V was clipped by 3 bases and J by 4 bases, with 11 bases between them. The CDR3 region has the DNA TGTGCCAGTAGTATGGGATTCCCCCCAGATACGCAGTATTTT. This gives the protein CASSMGFPPDTQYF.

The rearrangement links TRBV19 to TRBJ2-1; D call uncertain. Per the germline V gene, CDR1 is LNHDA and CDR2 is SQIVND (reference sequence). Trimming pared 6 bases from V and 8 bases from J, leaving 11 bases between. The CDR3 runs 12 residues. The CDR3 sequence is CASRLGFDEQFF. CDR3 nucleotide sequence: TGTGCCAGTAGGTTAGGTTTCGATGAGCAGTTCTTC.